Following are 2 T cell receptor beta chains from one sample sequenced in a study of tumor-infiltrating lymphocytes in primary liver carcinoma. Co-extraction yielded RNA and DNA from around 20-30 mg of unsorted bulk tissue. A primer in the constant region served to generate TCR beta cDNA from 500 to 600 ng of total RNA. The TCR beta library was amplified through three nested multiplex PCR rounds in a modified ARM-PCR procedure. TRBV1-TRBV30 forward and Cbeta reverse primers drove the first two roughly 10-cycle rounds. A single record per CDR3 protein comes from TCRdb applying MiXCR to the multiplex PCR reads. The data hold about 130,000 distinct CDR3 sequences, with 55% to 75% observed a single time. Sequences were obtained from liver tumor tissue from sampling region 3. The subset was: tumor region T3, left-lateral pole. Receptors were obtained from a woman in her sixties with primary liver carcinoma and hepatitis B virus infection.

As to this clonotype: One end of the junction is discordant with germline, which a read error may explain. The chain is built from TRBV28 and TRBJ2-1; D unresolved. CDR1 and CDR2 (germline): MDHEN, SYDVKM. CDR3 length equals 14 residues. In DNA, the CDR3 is TGTGTCAGCAGTCAGAGGCAAACCTACGATGAGCAGTTCTTC. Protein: CVSSQRQTYDEQFF.

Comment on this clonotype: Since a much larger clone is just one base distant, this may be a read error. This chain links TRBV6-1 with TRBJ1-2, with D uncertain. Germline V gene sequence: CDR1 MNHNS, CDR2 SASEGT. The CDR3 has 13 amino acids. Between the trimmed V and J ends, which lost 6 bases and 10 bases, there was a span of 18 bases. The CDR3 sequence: CASRTQPEEAYTF. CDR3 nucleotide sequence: TGTGCCAGCAGGACACAACCGGAGGAGGCCTACACCTTC.